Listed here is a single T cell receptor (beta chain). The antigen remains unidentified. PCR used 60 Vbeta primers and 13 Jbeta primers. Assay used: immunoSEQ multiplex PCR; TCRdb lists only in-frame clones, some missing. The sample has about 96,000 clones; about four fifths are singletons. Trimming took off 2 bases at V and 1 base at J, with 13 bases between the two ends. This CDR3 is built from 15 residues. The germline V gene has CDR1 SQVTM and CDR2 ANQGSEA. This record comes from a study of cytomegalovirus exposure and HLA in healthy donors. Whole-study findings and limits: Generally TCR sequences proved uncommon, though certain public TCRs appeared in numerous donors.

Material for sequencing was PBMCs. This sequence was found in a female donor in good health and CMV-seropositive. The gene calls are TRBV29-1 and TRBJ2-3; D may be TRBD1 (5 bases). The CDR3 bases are TGCAGCGTTGAATGGGCAGGGTCTGGCACAGATACGCAGTATTTT. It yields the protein CSVEWAGSGTDTQYF.